The clone carrying this T cell receptor (beta chain) was detected many times. Its specificity is not known. Template material for amplifying TCR beta CDR3 regions consisted of RNA transcripts. The study used the HTBI primer set for a first-round RT-PCR of the TCR CDR3. TCRdb re-called the multiplex PCR reads through MiXCR, storing one row per CDR3 protein. This sample yields about 420,000 distinct CDR3 sequences, of which roughly an eighth are seen a single time; 5% to 6% belongs to the top ten. The data are from a study of T cells in Graves' hyperthyroidism and ophthalmopathy. Overall study results and limits: Blood held most thyroid clonotypes expanded above 0.001 frequency.

V dropped 3 bases and J dropped 7 bases, with 6 bases sitting between them. CDR1 is SGHTA and CDR2 is FQGTGA in the germline V gene. This CDR3 spans 12 amino acids. The sequence derives from a woman in her late teens or twenties with Graves' hyperthyroidism. V gene TRBV7-3 combines with J gene TRBJ2-2; D ambiguous. The source material was blood. In DNA, the CDR3 is TGTGCCAGCAGCTTTTCAGGCGGGGAGCTGTTTTTT. Protein: CASSFSGGELFF.